These 26 T cell receptor beta chains came from one sample sequenced in a study of cytomegalovirus exposure and HLA in healthy donors. Amplification used 60 Vbeta primers and 13 Jbeta primers. Sequenced by immunoSEQ multiplex PCR; TCRdb stores in-frame clones only, minus some. The data contain 90,000 to 120,000 clones, around three quarters of them singletons. Sequencing used PBMCs. The source is a male donor in good health and CMV-seronegative.

The V and J genes are TRBV6-4 and TRBJ1-1; no reliable D call. Germline CDR1 MRHNA, CDR2 SNTAGT. Trimming cost V 8 bases and J 4 bases, with 20 bases left between them. The CDR3 contains 15 residues. Here the CDR3 reads CASVYFGYRGTEAFF. In DNA form, the CDR3 reads TGTGCCAGCGTCTACTTCGGGTATCGGGGCACTGAAGCTTTCTTT.

The chain recombines TRBV28 with TRBJ2-3, with 8 bases lining up with TRBD2. Germline-derived CDR1 and CDR2 are MDHEN and SYDVKM. CDR3 length: 18 amino acids. Trimming at V came to 0 bases and at J to 8 bases, leaving 16 bases not matched to a gene. The CDR3 sequence is CASSLWETLGRARGTQYF. The CDR3 DNA follows: TGTGCCAGCAGTTTATGGGAGACTCTCGGGAGGGCAAGAGGTACGCAGTATTTT. The full variable domain, with the rest looked up from reference TRBV28 and TRBJ2-3, is DVKVTQSSRYLVKRTGEKVFLECVQDMDHENMFWYRQDPGLGLRLIYFSYDVKMKEKGDIPEGYSVSREKKERFSLILESASTNQTSMYLCASSLWETLGRARGTQYFGPGTRLTVL.

The V and J genes are TRBV7-9 and TRBJ2-5; 9 bases match TRBD1. Germline CDR1 SEHNR, CDR2 FQNEAQ (reference sequence). The CDR3 runs to 15 residues. After removal of 5 bases from V and 4 bases from J, the junction contained 8 bases not matched to a gene. The CDR3 sequence: CASSLGQGRGETQYF. The DNA of the CDR3 is TGTGCCAGCAGCCTAGGACAGGGGCGGGGAGAGACCCAGTACTTC.

The rearrangement links TRBV14 to TRBJ2-7; 12 bases align to TRBD2. Germline lookup yields CDR1 SGHDN and CDR2 FVKESK. With V trimmed by 5 bases and J by 8 bases, 7 bases remained unmatched. CDR3 size: 14 residues. This chain's CDR3 is CASSERLAGAQQYF. CDR3 DNA sequence: TGTGCCAGCAGCGAGAGACTAGCGGGAGCCCAGCAGTACTTC.

The V gene is TRBV6-1, the J gene TRBJ2-5, with no clear D. The CDR3 sequence is 13 residues long. V was cut by 8 bases and J by 2 bases, with 12 bases left in between. From germline, CDR1 is MNHNS and CDR2 SASEGT. The CDR3 is CASRVPVQETQYF. In DNA, the CDR3 is TGTGCCAGCCGCGTGCCCGTACAAGAGACCCAGTACTTC.

The rearrangement links TRBV6-5 to TRBJ1-1; D unclear. Trimming shortened V by 6 bases and J by 11 bases, and 22 bases separated the two germline ends. Germline loops: CDR1 MNHEY, CDR2 SVGAGI. The CDR3 runs to 14 residues. The CDR3 region has the DNA TGTGCCAGCAGCCGAAACAGAGGGCGCCCGGCGGCTTTCTTT. Protein sequence: CASSRNRGRPAAFF.

The CDR3 DNA reads as TGTGCCAGCAGTTTACGGAAGGGGCAGGACTATGGCTACACCTTC. It encodes CASSLRKGQDYGYTF. V is TRBV27 and J is TRBJ1-2; perhaps TRBD1 as D (5 bases). With 2 bases removed from V and 3 bases from J, the gap between germline ends came to 13 bases. There are 15 residues in the CDR3. The germline gives CDR1 MNHEY, CDR2 SMNVEV (reference sequence).

This chain connects TRBV19 to TRBJ2-5, with a possible D match to TRBD2 (6 bases). The J call may be mistaken, given a closer DNA end match to TRBJ2-7. CDR3 length equals 14 residues. The germline V gene encodes CDR1 LNHDA and CDR2 SQIVND (reference sequence). The CDR3 protein is CASSIVAGRDEQYF. Here the CDR3 DNA reads TGTGCCAGTAGTATAGTTGCGGGAAGAGACGAGCAGTACTTC.

The rearrangement joins TRBV28 to TRBJ1-1; D call uncertain. V was clipped by 6 bases and J by 4 bases, with 15 bases between them. CDR1 is MDHEN and CDR2 is SYDVKM in the germline V gene. This CDR3 has 14 residues. In DNA form, the CDR3 reads TGTGCCAGCAGACAAGTGAGGGCTGGCACTGAAGCTTTCTTT. Its protein is CASRQVRAGTEAFF.

The rearrangement joins TRBV27 to TRBJ2-2; 11 bases agree with TRBD2. Losses at the gene ends were 0 bases for V and 4 bases for J; bases not matched to a gene: 4. CDR1 is MNHEY, CDR2 SMNVEV, per germline (reference sequence). There are 17 residues in the CDR3. This chain's CDR3 is CASSLSSGLAGTGELFF. CDR3 in DNA: TGTGCCAGCAGTTTATCTTCCGGACTAGCGGGCACCGGGGAGCTGTTTTTT.

The chain has TRBV10-1 and TRBJ2-7; tentatively, D is TRBD1 (7 bases). CDR1 and CDR2 from the germline V gene are WNHNN and SYGVQD (reference sequence). This CDR3 is 17 amino acids long. Trimming pared 0 bases from V and 0 bases from J, leaving 15 bases between. The CDR3 here is CASSESGGTASSYEQYF. CDR3 nucleotides: TGCGCCAGCAGTGAGTCAGGAGGGACAGCCAGCTCCTACGAGCAGTACTTC.

The chain carries TRBV5-1 and TRBJ1-4; 7 nucleotides align to TRBD1. J was trimmed by 4 bases and V by 3 bases; bases with no gene match: 6. From germline, CDR1 is SGHRS and CDR2 YFSETQ. The CDR3 spans 15 residues. CDR3 in DNA: TGCGCCAGCAGCTCCGGACAGGCCTATAATGAAAAACTGTTTTTT. Amino acids: CASSSGQAYNEKLFF. The full variable domain, rest sourced from reference TRBV5-1 and TRBJ1-4, is KAGVTQTPRYLIKTRGQQVTLSCSPISGHRSVSWYQQTPGQGLQFLFEYFSETQRNKGNFPGRFSGRQFSNSRSEMNVSTLELGDSALYLCASSSGQAYNEKLFFGSGTQLSVL.

This sequence joins TRBV30 and TRBJ2-7; possible D gene TRBD1, 6 bases. The CDR3 contains 13 residues. Trimming removed 2 bases from V and 1 base from J, with 9 bases in between. CDR1 and CDR2 from the germline V gene are GTSNPN and SVGIG (reference sequence). As DNA, the CDR3 is TGTGCCTGGAGTCGTGACAGGTCCTACGAGCAGTACTTC. Its protein is CAWSRDRSYEQYF.

This clone was recorded a few times. This chain uses TRBV19 with TRBJ1-5; D is possibly TRBD1 (5 bases). The CDR3 spans 16 residues. The ends were cut back, 5 bases at V and 2 bases at J, with 16 bases in the middle. Germline V lookup: CDR1 LNHDA, CDR2 SQIVND (reference sequence). The CDR3, as DNA: TGTGCCAGTAGTCCCCCCGATTGGGGGGGCAATCAGCCCCAGCATTTT. Its protein is CASSPPDWGGNQPQHF.

J is TRBJ2-1 and V is TRBV18; 13 nucleotides align to TRBD2. This CDR3 has 15 amino acids. Unmatched junction bases numbered 2, after V lost 2 bases and J lost 7 bases. Germline CDR1 KGHSH, CDR2 LQKENI. CDR3 sequence (DNA): TGTGCCAGCTCACCAGGACTAGCGGGGGAAAATGAGCAGTTCTTC. This sequence encodes CASSPGLAGENEQFF.

The genes are TRBV27 and TRBJ2-1, with D perhaps matching TRBD1 (6 bases). Trimming removed 3 bases from V and 10 bases from J, with 22 bases in between. The germline gives CDR1 MNHEY, CDR2 SMNVEV (reference sequence). The CDR3 has 16 residues. The CDR3 loop reads CASSFGPGTIVREQFF. The DNA of the CDR3 is TGTGCCAGCAGTTTTGGGCCGGGGACAATAGTCAGGGAGCAGTTCTTC.

This chain uses TRBV6-4 with TRBJ2-2; weak D call: TRBD1 (5 bases). Trimming removed 6 bases at V and 2 bases at J, with 7 bases between. This CDR3 comprises 13 residues. The germline CDR1 and CDR2 sequences are MRHNA and SNTAGT. The CDR3 reads CASRDTNTGELFF. The CDR3 bases are TGTGCCAGCAGGGACACAAACACCGGGGAGCTGTTTTTT.

The chain employs TRBV30 and TRBJ2-1; a weak D match, TRBD1 (5 bases). There are 12 residues in the CDR3. V shed 0 bases and J shed 12 bases, with 12 bases lying between them. Germline V gene sequence: CDR1 GTSNPN, CDR2 SVGIG (reference sequence). CDR3 residues: CAWSVGVIGQFF. DNA for the CDR3: TGTGCCTGGAGTGTAGGGGTAATTGGGCAGTTCTTC.

The genes are TRBV5-1 and TRBJ1-1; possible D gene TRBD1, 5 bases. Germline V gene sequence: CDR1 SGHRS, CDR2 YFSETQ. The CDR3 runs to 15 residues. The V and J ends lost 1 base and 0 bases respectively, with 10 bases between them. In nucleotides, the CDR3 is TGCGCCAGCAGCTTGCGGGGGTCCATGAACACTGAAGCTTTCTTT. Its protein product is CASSLRGSMNTEAFF.

This chain links TRBV5-1 with TRBJ2-5, with a tentative D call TRBD2 (6 bases). V lost 0 bases, J lost 4 bases, and 7 bases lay in between. The CDR3 has 13 amino acids. Germline CDR1 and CDR2: SGHRS and YFSETQ. CDR3 in amino acids: CASSLAGGETQYF. CDR3 nucleotide sequence: TGCGCCAGCAGCTTGGCCGGGGGAGAGACCCAGTACTTC. Combining the CDR3 with reference TRBV5-1 and TRBJ2-5 gives the whole variable domain KAGVTQTPRYLIKTRGQQVTLSCSPISGHRSVSWYQQTPGQGLQFLFEYFSETQRNKGNFPGRFSGRQFSNSRSEMNVSTLELGDSALYLCASSLAGGETQYFGPGTRLLVL.

This sequence joins TRBV7-2 and TRBJ1-5; TRBD1 matches at 9 bases. Per germline, CDR1 SGHTA and CDR2 FQGNSA. There are 16 residues in the CDR3. V gave up 2 bases and J gave up 4 bases; unmatched junction bases: 6. CDR3 nucleotide sequence: TGTGCCAGCAGCTTAATAACAGGGGGCCGAAATCAGCCCCAGCATTTT. This translates into CASSLITGGRNQPQHF.

Details on this clone: At one boundary the junction diverges from the germline segment, which might be a read error. The chain recombines TRBV15 with TRBJ2-7; maybe TRBD2 (6 bases). The germline V gene encodes CDR1 LNHNV and CDR2 YYDKDF (reference sequence). The CDR3 contains 15 residues. CDR3: CATSREGGLSHEQYF. The CDR3 nucleotides are TGTGCCACCAGCAGAGAGGGGGGTCTCTCCCACGAGCAGTACTTC. The entire variable domain, with the rest obtained from reference TRBV15 and TRBJ2-7, is as follows: DAMVIQNPRYQVTQFGKPVTLSCSQTLNHNVMYWYQQKSSQAPKLLFHYYDKDFNNEADTPDNFQSRRPNTSFCFLDIRSPGLGDTAMYLCATSREGGLSHEQYFGPGTRLTVT.

V is TRBV7-4 and J is TRBJ2-3; 7 bases fit TRBD2. This CDR3 contains 15 residues. J was trimmed by 2 bases and V by 3 bases; bases with no gene match: 5. Looked up from germline, CDR1 is SGHVT and CDR2 is SQSDAQ. The CDR3 DNA reads TGTGCCAGCAGCTTGGTAGGGACTACCACAGATACGCAGTATTTT. This sequence encodes CASSLVGTTTDTQYF. Full variable domain (outside the CDR3, taken from reference TRBV7-4 and TRBJ2-3): GAGVSQSPRYKVAKRGRDVALRCDSISGHVTLYWYRQTLGQGSEVLTYSQSDAQRDKSGRPSGRFSAERPERSVSTLKIQRTEQGDSAVYLCASSLVGTTTDTQYFGPGTRLTVL.

V gene TRBV12-5 combines with J gene TRBJ2-7, with D tentatively TRBD1 (5 bases). CDR1 is LGHNT and CDR2 is FRNRAP in the germline V gene. This CDR3 spans 16 amino acids. Trimming removed 3 bases from V and 4 bases from J, with 19 bases in between. The CDR3 nucleotides are TGTGCTAGTGGTTTCTCCCTGGGGCGGATGGGATACGAGCAGTACTTC. Translating gives CASGFSLGRMGYEQYF.

At least ten counts were recorded for this clone. The chain joins TRBV6-6 to TRBJ2-7; tentative D call: TRBD1 (5 bases). Trimming cost V 0 bases and J 4 bases, with 10 bases left between them. The V gene's germline CDR1 is MNHNY and CDR2 SVGAGI (reference sequence). The CDR3 has 14 residues. The CDR3 DNA is TGTGCCAGCAGTTACTCGAGCCAGGGATACGAGCAGTACTTC. This translates into CASSYSSQGYEQYF.

In the case of this clone: The junction departs from the called germline gene at one end, perhaps through a read error. The chain recombines TRBV6-1 with TRBJ1-6; a possible D gene is TRBD1 (6 bases). Germline V CDR1 and CDR2: MNHNS, SASEGT. CDR3 length equals 15 residues. The CDR3 sequence is CASIEVTGSNSPLHF. CDR3 coding DNA: TGTGCCAGCATTGAAGTAACAGGGTCCAATTCACCCCTCCACTTT.